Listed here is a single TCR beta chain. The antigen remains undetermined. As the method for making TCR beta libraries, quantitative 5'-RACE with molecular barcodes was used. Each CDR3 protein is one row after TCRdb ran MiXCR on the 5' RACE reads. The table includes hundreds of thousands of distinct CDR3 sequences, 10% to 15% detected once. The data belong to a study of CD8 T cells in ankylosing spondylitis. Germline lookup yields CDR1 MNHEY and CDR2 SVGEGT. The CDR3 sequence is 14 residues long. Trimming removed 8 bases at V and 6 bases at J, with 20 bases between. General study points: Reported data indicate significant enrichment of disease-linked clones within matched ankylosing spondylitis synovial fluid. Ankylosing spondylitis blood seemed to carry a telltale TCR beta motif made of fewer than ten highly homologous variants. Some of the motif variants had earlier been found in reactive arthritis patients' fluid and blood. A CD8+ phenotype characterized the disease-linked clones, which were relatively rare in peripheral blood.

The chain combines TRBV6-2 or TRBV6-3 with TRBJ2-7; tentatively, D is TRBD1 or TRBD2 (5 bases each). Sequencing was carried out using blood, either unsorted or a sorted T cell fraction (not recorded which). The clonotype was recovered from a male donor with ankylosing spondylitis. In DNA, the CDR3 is TGTGCCAGCGGGTCGGGACCCTCCGGGTTCGAGCAGTACTTC. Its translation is CASGSGPSGFEQYF.